This TCR beta chain was documented in a study of T cells after yellow fever vaccination. Background on the study: CD3, CD45RA, CCR7 and CD95 sorting yielded EM, EMRA, CM and Tscm memory subsets. Broader study findings: Re-detected after boosting: most primary clones, around 96% of CD4 and about 85% of CD8. Almost all vaccine-responding clonotypes escaped detection in sorted memory subsets on day 0.

The V end lost 4 bases, the J end lost 0 bases, and 12 bases lay between the germline ends. The CDR3 runs to 15 residues. Looked up from germline, CDR1 is SGHTA and CDR2 is FQGNSA. For TCR, cDNA came from 5'RACE template switching, which added a universal primer site and UMIs. TCRdb recomputed calls from the 5' RACE reads with MiXCR, one row per CDR3 protein. This table holds more than 15,000 distinct CDR3 sequences, around 4% found once. This clonotype was seen ten or more times. The chain recombines TRBV7-2 with TRBJ1-2; unclear D gene. This TCR was sampled from a man in his thirties or forties who received the YFV17D yellow fever vaccine. The material was PBMCs, either bulk or a sorted T-cell subset (CD4+, CD8+, memory, or dextramer-sorted; not recorded which), obtained 15 days after the yellow fever booster vaccination. In nucleotides, the CDR3 is TGTGCCAGCAGCTCCTATCCGGTTTCTAACTATGGCTACACCTTC. Protein product: CASSSYPVSNYGYTF. The full variable domain, rest sourced from reference TRBV7-2 and TRBJ1-2, is GAGVSQSPSNKVTEKGKDVELRCDPISGHTALYWYRQSLGQGLEFLIYFQGNSAPDKSGLPSDRFSAERTGGSVSTLTIQRTQQEDSAVYLCASSSYPVSNYGYTFGSGTRLTVV.